This T cell receptor (beta chain) was sequenced during a study of shared clonotypes between healthy human individuals. Overall study context: Plates per donor: three CD4 naive, three CD4 memory, two CD8 naive, one CD8 memory.

From CD4+ cells came CD45RA+ naive and CD45RA-negative memory subsets. Sequenced by immunoSEQ multiplex PCR; TCRdb stores in-frame clones only, minus some. Among a few million clones, just over 90% were seen once, and the ten largest hold around 0.14%. The V and J ends lost 4 bases and 3 bases respectively, with 11 bases between them. Germline CDR1 reads SGHRS; CDR2 reads YFSETQ. This CDR3 has 14 residues. The chain carries TRBV5-1 and TRBJ2-1, with D unclear. The clonotype was recovered from a man younger than 30 in good health. The sequencing input was naive CD4+ T cells sorted from blood. The subset denotes: CD45RA+ positively selected. The chain's CDR3 is CASSPTEDYNEQFF. The DNA for the CDR3 is TGCGCCAGCAGCCCCACAGAAGACTACAATGAGCAGTTCTTC.